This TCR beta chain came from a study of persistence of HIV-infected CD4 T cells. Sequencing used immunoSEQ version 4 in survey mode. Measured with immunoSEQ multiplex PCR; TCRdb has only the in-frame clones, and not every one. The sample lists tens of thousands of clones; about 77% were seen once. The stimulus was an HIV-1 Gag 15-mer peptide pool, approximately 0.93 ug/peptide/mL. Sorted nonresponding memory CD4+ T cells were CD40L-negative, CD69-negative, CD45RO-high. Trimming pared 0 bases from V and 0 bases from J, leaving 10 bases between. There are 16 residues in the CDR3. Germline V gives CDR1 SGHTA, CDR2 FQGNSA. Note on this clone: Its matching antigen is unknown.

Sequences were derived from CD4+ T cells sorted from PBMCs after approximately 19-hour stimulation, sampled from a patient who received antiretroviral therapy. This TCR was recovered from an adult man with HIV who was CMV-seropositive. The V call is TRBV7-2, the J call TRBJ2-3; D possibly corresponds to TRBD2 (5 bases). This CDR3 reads CASSLAGAGSTDTQYF. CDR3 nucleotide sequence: TGTGCCAGCAGCTTAGCGGGAGCAGGAAGCACAGATACGCAGTATTTT.